This T cell receptor beta chain stems from a study of OX40 agonist ivuxolimab in advanced cancers. The method was immunoSEQ multiplex PCR; TCRdb's version includes in-frame clones alone and lacks a portion of them. Of some 63,000 clones in the sample, 85% to 95% were seen once. Study-level points and caveats: Low levels of normalized T-cell clonal expansion also appeared in some nonresponders.

On this clone itself: Antigen: not known.

The sequence derives from an adult with an advanced solid tumor such as melanoma, head and neck, liver or kidney cancer. Sequenced material: CD4+ or CD8+ T cells sorted from blood, taken in a trial of the OX40 agonist ivuxolimab.

CDR3 coding DNA: TGTGCCAGTAGTATTCACGGGGGACAGCAGTACTTC. It translates to CASSIHGGQQYF. This chain uses TRBV19 with TRBJ2-7; a weak D match, TRBD2 (6 bases). V was shortened by 3 bases and J by 8 bases, with 11 bases between the two germline ends. CDR1 and CDR2 (germline): LNHDA, SQIVND (reference sequence). The CDR3 contains 12 residues.